This record covers a single TCR beta chain. The antigen remains undetermined. At one of its ends the junction is not consistent with the germline gene, which may arise from a read error. Repertoires were generated with immunoSEQ multiplex PCR, while TCRdb's copy carries only in-frame clones and drops some. The table lists roughly 100,000 clones, 85% to 95% of them singletons. These data are taken from a study of siplizumab effects on memory and regulatory T cells. From germline, CDR1 is MNHEY and CDR2 SMNVEV (reference sequence). The CDR3 has 14 residues. Study outcomes and limitations: Roughly 80-97% of proliferating CD4+ or CD8+ clones defied assignment to a naive or memory phenotype. It seemed that naive T cells were more diverse than memory cells and were major contributors to the alloresponse.

The receptor's source is a human donor in good health. Source material: CD4+ T cells sorted from blood. The V and J genes are TRBV27 and TRBJ2-7; D is unclear. This CDR3 reads CASSPADRSFEQYF. The CDR3 region has the DNA TGTGCCAGCAGTCCCGCTGATAGGTCCTTCGAGCAGTACTTC.